This T cell receptor beta chain was sequenced in a study of PD-1 blockade in mismatch repair-deficient tumors. Study overall: Patients had 12 mismatch repair-deficient cancer types and were previously treated and progressing. Study-level results: Rapid post-treatment expansion, then contraction, generally preceding radiologic response, marked tumor-resident clones.

V lost 3 bases and J 3 bases, leaving 0 bases between the germline ends. Per germline, CDR1 MNHEY and CDR2 SVGAGI. This CDR3 is 11 amino acids long. The sample holds a few counts of this clone. The target antigen is unknown. Mismatch repair deficiency was confirmed in all patients, by PCR or immunohistochemistry. The table came from immunoSEQ multiplex PCR; TCRdb's copy has only in-frame clones and leaves some out. The sample lists more than 90,000 clones; roughly 80% were seen once. J is TRBJ1-3 and V is TRBV6-5, with D uncertain. The source material was peripheral blood, sampled approximately 14 months after starting pembrolizumab. The clonotype was recovered from an adult with mismatch repair-deficient cancer. The CDR3 is CASSYGNTIYF. In DNA form, the CDR3 reads TGTGCCAGCAGTTATGGAAACACCATATATTTT.